This section outlines one T cell receptor beta chain sequence together with its context. The antigen remains unidentified. The data were taken from a study of blood T cells in healthy people across ages. Study-level results: Correlation between TCR beta diversity and naive T cell percentage was strong.

It was with a sample-barcoded 5' primer and a J-beta primer mix that a second PCR of roughly 7 to 11 cycles was run. The template-switch adaptor was a 5' adaptor with 12 random nucleotides. It tagged each cDNA molecule. One entry per CDR3 protein, called by TCRdb with MiXCR from the 5' RACE reads. Of about a million distinct CDR3 sequences in the sample, 40% to 60% were seen once. The CDR3 length is 12 residues. From germline, CDR1 is MNHEY and CDR2 SVGEGT. The TCR comes from a man aged 25 to 40 in good health. The sequencing sample was made of blood. The J gene is TRBJ2-1, the V gene TRBV6-2 or TRBV6-3; D unclear. The J call may be in error: the DNA end matches TRBJ2-7 better. CDR3 sequence reads: CASSYLYNEQYF. In nucleotides, the CDR3 is TGTGCCAGCAGTTACCTTTACAATGAGCAGTACTTC.